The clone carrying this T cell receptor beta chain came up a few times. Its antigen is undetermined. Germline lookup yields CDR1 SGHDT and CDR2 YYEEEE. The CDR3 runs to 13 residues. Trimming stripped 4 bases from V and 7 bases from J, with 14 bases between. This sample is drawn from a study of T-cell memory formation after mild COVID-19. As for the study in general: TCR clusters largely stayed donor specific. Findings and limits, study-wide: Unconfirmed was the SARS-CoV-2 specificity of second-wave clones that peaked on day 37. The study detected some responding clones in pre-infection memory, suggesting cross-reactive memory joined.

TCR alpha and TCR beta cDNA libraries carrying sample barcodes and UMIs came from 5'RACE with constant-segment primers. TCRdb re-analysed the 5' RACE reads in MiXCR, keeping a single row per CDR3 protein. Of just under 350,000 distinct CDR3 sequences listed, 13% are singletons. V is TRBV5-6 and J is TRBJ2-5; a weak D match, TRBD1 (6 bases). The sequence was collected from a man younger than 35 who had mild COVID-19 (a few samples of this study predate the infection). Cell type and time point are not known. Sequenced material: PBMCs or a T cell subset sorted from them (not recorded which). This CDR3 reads CASSLQGRGTQYF. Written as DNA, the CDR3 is TGTGCCAGCAGCCTCCAGGGGCGAGGGACCCAGTACTTC.